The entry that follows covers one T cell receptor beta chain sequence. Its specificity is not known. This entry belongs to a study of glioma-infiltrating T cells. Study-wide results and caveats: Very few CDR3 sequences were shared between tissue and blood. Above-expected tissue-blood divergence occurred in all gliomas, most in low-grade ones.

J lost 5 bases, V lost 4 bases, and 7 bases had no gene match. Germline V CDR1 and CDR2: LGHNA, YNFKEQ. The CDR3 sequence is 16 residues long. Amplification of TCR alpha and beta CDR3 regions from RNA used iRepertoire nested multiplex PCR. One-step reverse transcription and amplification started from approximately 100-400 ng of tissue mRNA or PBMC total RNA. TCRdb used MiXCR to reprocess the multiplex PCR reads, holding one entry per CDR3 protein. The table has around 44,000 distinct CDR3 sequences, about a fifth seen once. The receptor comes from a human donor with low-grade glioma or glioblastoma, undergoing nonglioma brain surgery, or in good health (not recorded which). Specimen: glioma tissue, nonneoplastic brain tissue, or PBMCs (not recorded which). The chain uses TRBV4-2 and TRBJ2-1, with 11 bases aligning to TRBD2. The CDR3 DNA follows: TGTGCCAGCAGCCTGACCGGGACTAGCGGTCACAATGAGCAGTTCTTC. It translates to CASSLTGTSGHNEQFF.